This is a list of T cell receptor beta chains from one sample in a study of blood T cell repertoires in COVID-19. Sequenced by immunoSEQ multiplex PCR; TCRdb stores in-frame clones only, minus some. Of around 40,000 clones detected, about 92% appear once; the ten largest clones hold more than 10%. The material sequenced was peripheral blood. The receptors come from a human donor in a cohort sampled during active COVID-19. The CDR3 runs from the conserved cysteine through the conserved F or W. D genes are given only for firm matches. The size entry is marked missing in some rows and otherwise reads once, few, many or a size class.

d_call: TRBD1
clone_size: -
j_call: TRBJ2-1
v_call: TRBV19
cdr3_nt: TGTGCCAGTAGTGTGTCCGGGACAGTAGGGAATGAGCAGTTCTTC
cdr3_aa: CASSVSGTVGNEQFF

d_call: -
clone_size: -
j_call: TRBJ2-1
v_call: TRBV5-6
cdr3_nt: TGTGCCAGCAGCTTGGGTAGGACAGTCTACAATGAGCAGTTCTTC
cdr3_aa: CASSLGRTVYNEQFF

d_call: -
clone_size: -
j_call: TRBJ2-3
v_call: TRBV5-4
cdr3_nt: TGTGCCAGCAGCAGGGGGATGGAAACAGATACGCAGTATTTT
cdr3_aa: CASSRGMETDTQYF

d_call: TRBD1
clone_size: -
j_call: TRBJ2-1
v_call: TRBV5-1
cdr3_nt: TGCGCCAGCAGCAAACGACAGGGTGGAGAGCAGTTCTTC
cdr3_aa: CASSKRQGGEQFF

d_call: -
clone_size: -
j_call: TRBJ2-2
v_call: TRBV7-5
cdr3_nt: TGTGCCAGAAGAAAAAAGCCGGGACTCTCCACCGGGGAGCTGTTTTTT
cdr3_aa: CARRKKPGLSTGELFF

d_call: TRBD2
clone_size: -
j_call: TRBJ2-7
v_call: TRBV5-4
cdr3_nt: TGTGCCAGCGGGCTAGCGGGAGATAAGGGCTACGAGCAGTACTTC
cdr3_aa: CASGLAGDKGYEQYF

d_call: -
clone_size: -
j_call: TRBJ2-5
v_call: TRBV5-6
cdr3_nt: TGTGCCAGCAGTCCGGGAATTCGAGCCGAGACCCAGTACTTC
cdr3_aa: CASSPGIRAETQYF

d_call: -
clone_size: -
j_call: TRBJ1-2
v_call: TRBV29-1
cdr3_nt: TGCAGCGTCGGGGATTCAAGGAATGGCTACACCTTC
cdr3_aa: CSVGDSRNGYTF

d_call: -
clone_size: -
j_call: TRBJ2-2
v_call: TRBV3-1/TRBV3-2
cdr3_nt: TGTGCCAGCAGCCGCCCAGGGACCGGGGAGCTGTTTTTT
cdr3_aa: CASSRPGTGELFF

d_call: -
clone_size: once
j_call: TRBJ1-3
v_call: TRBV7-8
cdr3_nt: TGTGCCAGCAGCCACAATCAGGGGTCCGGCTCTGGAAACACCATATATTTT
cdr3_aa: CASSHNQGSGSGNTIYF

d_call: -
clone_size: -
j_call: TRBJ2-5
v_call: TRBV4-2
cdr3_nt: TGTGCCAGCAGCCAAGATTTGCGGAGCGCAGAGACCCAGTACTTC
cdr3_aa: CASSQDLRSAETQYF

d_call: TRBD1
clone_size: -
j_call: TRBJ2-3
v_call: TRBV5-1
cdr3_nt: TGCGCCAGCAGCCCGGACAGGGCTACAGATACGCAGTATTTT
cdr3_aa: CASSPDRATDTQYF

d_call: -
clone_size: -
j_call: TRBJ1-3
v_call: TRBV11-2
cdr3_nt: TGTGCCAGCAGCTTATCGGTATCAAGAAACACCATATATTTT
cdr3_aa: CASSLSVSRNTIYF

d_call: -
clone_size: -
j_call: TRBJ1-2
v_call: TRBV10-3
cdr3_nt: TGTGCCATCAGTGACAGTCGCCGGGATGGCTACACCTTC
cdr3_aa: CAISDSRRDGYTF

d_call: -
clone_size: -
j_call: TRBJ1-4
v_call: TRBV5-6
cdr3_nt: TGTGCCAGCAGCCCTCGTATAGCGGGTGAAAAACTGTTTTTT
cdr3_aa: CASSPRIAGEKLFF

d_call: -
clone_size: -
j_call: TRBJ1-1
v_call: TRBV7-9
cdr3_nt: TGTGCCAGCAGCTTGACAGTCTCCGGCACTGAAGCTTTCTTT
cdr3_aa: CASSLTVSGTEAFF

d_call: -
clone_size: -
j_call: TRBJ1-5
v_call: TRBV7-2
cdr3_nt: TGTGCCAGCAGCTCCAGACCGGGGGGTCAGCCCCAGCATTTT
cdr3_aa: CASSSRPGGQPQHF

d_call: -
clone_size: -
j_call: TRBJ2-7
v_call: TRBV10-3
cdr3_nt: TGTGCCATAGGGTCGCAGGGGACCTACGAGCAGTACTTC
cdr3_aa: CAIGSQGTYEQYF

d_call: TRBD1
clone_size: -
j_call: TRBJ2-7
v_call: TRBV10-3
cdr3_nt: TGTGCCATCAGTGTAATCGACAGGGGGCCGCAGTACTTC
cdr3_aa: CAISVIDRGPQYF

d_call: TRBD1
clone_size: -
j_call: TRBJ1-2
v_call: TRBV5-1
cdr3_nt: TGCGCCAGCAGCCAACGGGACAGCTATGGCTACACCTTC
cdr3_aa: CASSQRDSYGYTF

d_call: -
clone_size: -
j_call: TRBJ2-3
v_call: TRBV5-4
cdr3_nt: TGTGCCAGCAGCCTCGAGCGTGGCGCAGATACGCAGTATTTT
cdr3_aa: CASSLERGADTQYF

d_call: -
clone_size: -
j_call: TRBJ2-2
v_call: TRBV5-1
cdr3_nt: TGCGCCAGCAGCTTGGAGCGGTTGAACACCGGGGAGCTGTTTTTT
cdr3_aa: CASSLERLNTGELFF

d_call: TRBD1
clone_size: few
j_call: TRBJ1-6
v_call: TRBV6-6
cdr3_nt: TGTGCCAGCAGTCGCACCCGAGGGGGCGCTTCCTATAATTCACCCCTCCACTTT
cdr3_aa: CASSRTRGGASYNSPLHF

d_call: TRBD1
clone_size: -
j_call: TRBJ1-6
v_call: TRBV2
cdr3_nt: TGTGCCAGCAGTGCTTCCAGGGGGAGTTCACCCCTCCACTTT
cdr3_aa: CASSASRGSSPLHF

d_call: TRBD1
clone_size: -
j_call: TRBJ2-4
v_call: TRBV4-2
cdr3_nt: TGTGCCAGCAGACCTATGGGGCAGGGGGAAAACATTCAGTACTTC
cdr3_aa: CASRPMGQGENIQYF

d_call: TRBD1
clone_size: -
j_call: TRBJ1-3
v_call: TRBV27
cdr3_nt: TGTGCCAGCAGCCCGGGACAGGGGCGAAACACCATATATTTT
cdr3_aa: CASSPGQGRNTIYF

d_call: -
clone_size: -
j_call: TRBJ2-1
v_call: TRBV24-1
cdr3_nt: TGTGCCACCAGTGATTTTAGTCTGACACGGTGGTTCTTC
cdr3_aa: CATSDFSLTRWFF

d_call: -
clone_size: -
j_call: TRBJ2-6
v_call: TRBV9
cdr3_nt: TGTGCCAGCAGCGTAGTCCTCTCTGGGGCCAACGTCCTGACTTTC
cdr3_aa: CASSVVLSGANVLTF

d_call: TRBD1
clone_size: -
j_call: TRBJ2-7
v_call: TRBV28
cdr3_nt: TGTGCCAGCAGGAGGACAGGACCCTACGAGCAGTACTTC
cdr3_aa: CASRRTGPYEQYF

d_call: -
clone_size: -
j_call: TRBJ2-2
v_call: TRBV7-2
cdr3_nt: TGTGCCAGCAGCGCGCGTCCAAGTGGGGAGCTGTTTTTT
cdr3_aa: CASSARPSGELFF

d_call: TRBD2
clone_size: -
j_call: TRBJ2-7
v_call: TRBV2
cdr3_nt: TGTGCCAGCAGTGAAGCTCGTACTAGCGGGAGGCTCGAGCAGTACTTC
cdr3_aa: CASSEARTSGRLEQYF

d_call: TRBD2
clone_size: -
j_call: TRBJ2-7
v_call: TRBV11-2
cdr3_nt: TGTGCCAGCAGCTTAGCCGGGAGGCCCTACGAGCAGTACTTC
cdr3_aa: CASSLAGRPYEQYF